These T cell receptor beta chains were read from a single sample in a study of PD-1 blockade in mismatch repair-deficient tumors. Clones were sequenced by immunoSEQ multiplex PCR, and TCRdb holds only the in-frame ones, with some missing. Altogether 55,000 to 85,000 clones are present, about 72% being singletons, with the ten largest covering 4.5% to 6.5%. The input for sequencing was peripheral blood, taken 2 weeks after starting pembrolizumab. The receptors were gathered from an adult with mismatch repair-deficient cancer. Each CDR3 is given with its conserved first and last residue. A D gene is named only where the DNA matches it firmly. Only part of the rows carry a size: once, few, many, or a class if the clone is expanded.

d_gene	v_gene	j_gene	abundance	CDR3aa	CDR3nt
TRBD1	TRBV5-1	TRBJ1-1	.	CASSNRGGTEAFF	TGCGCCAGCAGCAACAGGGGGGGAACTGAAGCTTTCTTT
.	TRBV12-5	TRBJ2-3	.	CASLMTDTQYF	TGTGCTAGCTTAATGACAGATACGCAGTATTTT
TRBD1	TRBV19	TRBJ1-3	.	CATTTGQDSGNTIYF	TGTGCCACGACCACCGGACAGGATTCTGGAAACACCATATATTTT
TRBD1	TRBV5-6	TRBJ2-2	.	CASSLWDRGTGELFF	TGTGCCAGCAGCTTATGGGACAGGGGCACCGGGGAGCTGTTTTTT
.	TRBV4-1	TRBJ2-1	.	CASSLAFGASNEQFF	TGCGCCAGCAGCCTTGCATTTGGAGCCTCCAATGAGCAGTTCTTC
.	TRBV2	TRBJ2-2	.	CASSVEVTRGELFF	TGTGCCAGCAGTGTAGAGGTGACCAGAGGGGAGCTGTTTTTT
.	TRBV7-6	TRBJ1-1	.	CASTGGVNTEAFF	TGTGCCAGCACCGGGGGGGTGAACACTGAAGCTTTCTTT
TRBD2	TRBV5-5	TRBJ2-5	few	CASSPGLAERVETQYF	TGTGCCAGCAGCCCGGGACTAGCGGAAAGGGTAGAGACCCAGTACTTC
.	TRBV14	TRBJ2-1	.	CASNRFVGDEAEQFF	TGTGCCAGCAACCGCTTTGTGGGAGACGAGGCTGAGCAGTTCTTC
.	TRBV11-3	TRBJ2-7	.	CASKGGYEQYF	TGTGCCAGTAAAGGGGGCTACGAGCAGTACTTC
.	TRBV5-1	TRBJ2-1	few	CASTPGGRDRNEQFF	TGCGCCAGTACCCCGGGGGGCAGGGATAGGAATGAGCAGTTCTTC